Below are 20 T cell receptor beta chains sequenced from a single sample in a study of shared clonotypes between healthy human individuals. Measured with immunoSEQ multiplex PCR; TCRdb has only the in-frame clones, and not every one. The sample has about 800,000 clones; 90% to 97% are singletons. Naive CD8 cells lacked CD45RO and underwent positive selection for CCR7, leaving out terminally differentiated effector memory CD45RA+ cells. Sequencing was performed on naive CD8+ T cells sorted from blood. The receptors originated from a man under 40 in good health.

CDR3 nucleotide sequence: TGTGCCAGCAGCTCCGCCCTCTTCGGGCCTGAAGCTTTCTTT. This sequence encodes CASSSALFGPEAFF. The rearrangement uses TRBV7-9 and TRBJ1-1; D ambiguous. The CDR3 loop spans 14 amino acids. Trimming cost V 4 bases and J 6 bases, with 15 bases left between them. Germline CDR1 reads SEHNR; CDR2 reads FQNEAQ (reference sequence).

This clone was detected only once. This chain uses TRBV4-1 with TRBJ2-7; 7 bases align to TRBD2. V gave up 4 bases and J gave up 4 bases; unmatched junction bases: 10. The CDR3 extends over 15 amino acids. CDR1 and CDR2 from the germline V gene are MGHRA and YSYEKL. CDR3 sequence: CASSPLWGGQYEQYF. The CDR3 DNA follows: TGCGCCAGCAGCCCTCTATGGGGAGGGCAGTACGAGCAGTACTTC.

The chain is built from TRBV4-2 and TRBJ2-1; D is perhaps TRBD1 or TRBD2 (6 bases each). Germline V gives CDR1 LGHNA, CDR2 YNFKEQ. The CDR3 consists of 17 residues. The V gene lost 4 bases and the J gene lost 4 bases, with 20 bases spanning the gap. The CDR3 DNA reads as TGTGCCAGCAGCCCTAGGCTAGCCGAGGGGGGTTACAATGAGCAGTTCTTC. Amino acid sequence: CASSPRLAEGGYNEQFF.

The CDR3 spells CASSFGFPYEQYF. DNA of the CDR3: TGTGCCAGCAGCTTCGGATTTCCCTACGAGCAGTACTTC. The chain combines TRBV7-3 with TRBJ2-7, with no clear D. The germline gives CDR1 SGHTA, CDR2 FQGTGA. V lost 3 bases, J lost 2 bases, and 8 bases lay in between. CDR3 length equals 13 residues. Combining the CDR3 with reference TRBV7-3 and TRBJ2-7 gives the whole variable domain GAGVSQTPSNKVTEKGKYVELRCDPISGHTALYWYRQSLGQGPEFLIYFQGTGAADDSGLPNDRFFAVRPEGSVSTLKIQRTERGDSAVYLCASSFGFPYEQYFGPGTRLTVT.

V gene TRBV7-6 combines with J gene TRBJ1-4, with 7 bases matching TRBD1. The germline CDR1 and CDR2 sequences are SGHVS and FNYEAQ. This CDR3 is built from 17 residues. The V and J ends lost 5 bases and 7 bases, in that order; junction bases with no gene match: 16. CDR3 bases: TGTGCCAGCAGCCTCATACGGAGGGGGCTTCCTAGTGAAAAACTGTTTTTT. It encodes CASSLIRRGLPSEKLFF.

The rearrangement uses TRBV9 and TRBJ1-2, with a tentative D call TRBD1 (6 bases). Trimming stripped 0 bases from V and 0 bases from J, with 9 bases between. The CDR3 is 15 amino acids. CDR1 and CDR2 (germline): SGDLS, YYNGEE. CDR3 sequence: CASSVGQGPNYGYTF. The CDR3 DNA follows: TGTGCCAGCAGCGTAGGGCAGGGGCCTAACTATGGCTACACCTTC.

The chain links TRBV28 to TRBJ2-1; TRBD2 agrees at 12 bases. The germline CDR1 and CDR2 sequences are MDHEN and SYDVKM. The length of the CDR3 is 18 residues. V lost 2 bases and J lost 6; bases outside the gene matches: 11. CDR3 sequence (DNA): TGTGCCAGCAGTTTAGGGTCTAGCGGGAGGGCTGATAGCAATGAGCAGTTCTTC. It encodes CASSLGSSGRADSNEQFF.

The J gene is TRBJ2-7, the V gene TRBV4-3; 7 nucleotides align to TRBD2. The CDR3 covers 16 residues. Germline V gives CDR1 LGHNA, CDR2 YSLEER. Unmatched junction bases numbered 5, after V lost 0 bases and J lost 0 bases. The CDR3 loop is CASSQDGSGNSYEQYF. In DNA form, the CDR3 reads TGCGCCAGCAGCCAAGATGGGAGCGGGAACTCCTACGAGCAGTACTTC.

The chain has TRBV27 and TRBJ2-7; 7 bases match TRBD2. This CDR3 contains 16 residues. Germline V gives CDR1 MNHEY, CDR2 SMNVEV (reference sequence). After removal of 5 bases from V and 4 bases from J, the junction contained 14 bases not matched to a gene. The CDR3 here is CASSLGLERAIYEQYF. CDR3 DNA sequence: TGTGCCAGCAGTCTAGGACTAGAACGGGCTATTTACGAGCAGTACTTC.

The chain is built from TRBV9 and TRBJ2-1; the match to TRBD2 covers 7 bases. Losses at the gene ends were 0 bases for V and 2 bases for J; bases not matched to a gene: 8. Germline-derived CDR1 and CDR2 are SGDLS and YYNGEE. The CDR3 runs to 17 residues. The CDR3 protein is CASSVDDAGVTYNEQFF. The DNA of the CDR3 is TGTGCCAGCAGCGTAGATGACGCGGGGGTTACCTACAATGAGCAGTTCTTC. Variable domain in full (rest from reference TRBV9 and TRBJ2-1): DSGVTQTPKHLITATGQRVTLRCSPRSGDLSVYWYQQSLDQGLQFLIQYYNGEERAKGNILERFSAQQFPDLHSELNLSSLELGDSALYFCASSVDDAGVTYNEQFFGPGTRLTVL.

CDR3 in DNA: TGTGCCAGCAGTCTCGGACCTAGCAATCAGCCCCAGCATTTT. This codes for CASSLGPSNQPQHF. V is TRBV6-6 and J is TRBJ1-5; D is unresolved. Germline V gene sequence: CDR1 MNHNY, CDR2 SVGAGI (reference sequence). CDR3 size: 14 residues. Trimming took off 5 bases at V and 0 bases at J, with 8 bases between the two ends.

The gene calls are TRBV4-3 and TRBJ2-1; 9 bases are a match to TRBD2. The CDR3 contains 16 residues. V was pared by 4 bases and J by 3 bases, with 7 bases of the junction left unmatched. The germline gives CDR1 LGHNA, CDR2 YSLEER. The CDR3 DNA is TGCGCCAGCAGCCTTAGCGGGAGTGGGGGCTACAATGAGCAGTTCTTC. It yields the protein CASSLSGSGGYNEQFF.

This chain uses TRBV7-9 with TRBJ2-3; D not resolved. This CDR3 has 13 residues. CDR1 and CDR2 (germline): SEHNR, FQNEAQ (reference sequence). Trimming took off 3 bases at V and 4 bases at J, with 8 bases between the two ends. This CDR3 reads CASSFPLADTQYF. As DNA, the CDR3 is TGTGCCAGCAGCTTTCCCCTCGCAGATACGCAGTATTTT.

The V and J genes are TRBV28 and TRBJ2-1, with 9 bases aligning to TRBD2. Trimming removed 7 bases from V and 4 bases from J; junction bases left unmatched: 11. This CDR3 region has 16 residues. CDR1 and CDR2 from the germline V gene are MDHEN and SYDVKM. CDR3 bases: TGTGCCAGCATCCCCCTCTCTAGCGGGAATTACAATGAGCAGTTCTTC. Residues: CASIPLSSGNYNEQFF.

This chain joins TRBV5-4 and TRBJ1-2; 9 positions match TRBD1. CDR3 length: 15 amino acids. The V gene's germline CDR1 is SGHNT and CDR2 YYREEE (reference sequence). Trimming cost V 3 bases and J 5 bases; bases outside gene matches: 8. CDR3 nucleotides: TGTGCCAGCAGCTGGGGCCCGGGACAGGGATATGGCTACACCTTC. Translation: CASSWGPGQGYGYTF.

The CDR3 protein is CASSLRDRGTYEQYF. CDR3 DNA sequence: TGTGCCAGCAGCTTGAGGGACAGGGGAACTTACGAGCAGTACTTC. The rearrangement links TRBV5-5 to TRBJ2-7, with 10 bases matching TRBD1. The germline V gene has CDR1 SGHKS and CDR2 YYEKEE (reference sequence). The length of the CDR3 is 15 residues. V was pared by 1 base and J by 4 bases, with 5 bases of the junction left unmatched.

The gene calls are TRBV15 and TRBJ2-7, with a possible D match to TRBD1 (5 bases). The CDR3 covers 15 residues. Per the germline V gene, CDR1 is LNHNV and CDR2 is YYDKDF (reference sequence). Trimming shortened V by 6 bases and J by 0 bases, and 15 bases separated the two germline ends. The CDR3 loop reads CATSPLVGASYEQYF. The CDR3 DNA follows: TGTGCCACCAGTCCGTTGGTTGGGGCCTCCTACGAGCAGTACTTC.

J is TRBJ2-7 and V is TRBV7-9; D is undetermined. This CDR3 has 13 residues. V gave up 2 bases and J gave up 2 bases, with 7 bases separating them. In germline, CDR1 is SEHNR, CDR2 FQNEAQ (reference sequence). CDR3 in amino acids: CASSLSVTYEQYF. The CDR3 region has the DNA TGTGCCAGCAGCTTATCCGTAACCTACGAGCAGTACTTC.

The chain joins TRBV11-2 to TRBJ2-7; possibly TRBD2 for D (6 bases). There are 14 residues in the CDR3. V lost 6 bases and J lost 3, with 15 bases in between. The V gene's germline CDR1 is SGHAT and CDR2 FQNNGV. The CDR3 sequence: CASSRIASVYEQYF. The CDR3 DNA reads TGTGCCAGCAGTCGAATCGCTAGCGTCTACGAGCAGTACTTC.

The V gene is TRBV6-5, the J gene TRBJ2-7; 7 bases map to TRBD1. The germline V gene encodes CDR1 MNHEY and CDR2 SVGAGI. This CDR3 has 13 residues. Trimming removed 2 bases from V and 7 bases from J; junction bases left unmatched: 5. The CDR3 sequence is CASSYRGTAEQYF. In nucleotides, the CDR3 is TGTGCCAGCAGTTACCGAGGGACAGCTGAGCAGTACTTC.